This T cell receptor (beta chain) stems from a study of cytomegalovirus exposure and HLA in healthy donors. Points from the study as a whole: According to a subsequent analysis, TCR clusters from the first cohort were inclined to appear together in the 90 to 150 validation repertoires.

The study drew the donors from its 120-subject validation cohort, separate from the approximately 700-subject first cohort. Regarding this clone: Its antigen is still unknown.

Germline V gene data show CDR1 as MNHNY and CDR2 as SVGAGI (reference sequence). V gave up 8 bases and J gave up 2 bases, with 12 bases separating them. CDR3 length equals 13 residues. Using immunoSEQ multiplex PCR, the repertoire was profiled, and TCRdb retains in-frame clones only, with some absent. Of some 150,000 clones in the sample, roughly 86% are singletons; the top ten hold 4.5%. This TCR derives from a man between 18 and 35 years old in good health and CMV-seropositive. The chain joins TRBV6-6 to TRBJ1-2, with a tentative D call TRBD1 (5 bases). Sequencing input: PBMCs. CDR3 residues: CASLAGINYGYTF. In DNA form, the CDR3 reads TGTGCCAGCTTGGCAGGGATCAACTATGGCTACACCTTC.